What follows are 32 T cell receptor beta chains derived from one specimen sequenced in a study of cytomegalovirus exposure and HLA in healthy donors. Amplification used 60 Vbeta primers and 13 Jbeta primers. The data were produced by immunoSEQ multiplex PCR, yet TCRdb's version contains in-frame clones alone and is incomplete. The sample carries tens of thousands of clones, 82% recorded once. Sequencing used PBMCs. Every receptor here comes from a man aged 18 to 35 in good health and CMV-seronegative.

Notes on this clone: An end of the junction does not agree with germline; a read error may underlie this. V usage is TRBV9 and J usage is TRBJ2-2, with 14 bases matching TRBD2. CDR1 is SGDLS and CDR2 is YYNGEE in the germline V gene. The CDR3 runs to 18 residues. The chain's CDR3 is CASSASGLAGDDTGELFF. The CDR3 DNA reads TGTGCCAGCAGCGCCTCGGGACTAGCGGGAGACGACACTGGGGAGCTGTTTTTT.

CDR3 amino acids: CASSAGTGGQPQHF. The CDR3 DNA follows: TGCGCCAGCAGCGCCGGGACAGGGGGCCAGCCCCAGCATTTT. The V call is TRBV4-3, the J call TRBJ1-5; 12 bases align to TRBD1. The CDR3 is 14 residues long. J gave up 7 bases and V 5 bases, and 3 bases lay outside the gene matches. Germline V gives CDR1 LGHNA, CDR2 YSLEER.

This clone was found a few times. This rearrangement joins TRBV4-2 to TRBJ2-6; no clear D gene. The CDR3 is made up of 16 amino acids. V was shortened by 0 bases and J by 0 bases, with 6 bases between the two germline ends. Germline V lookup: CDR1 LGHNA, CDR2 YNFKEQ. For the CDR3, the DNA is TGTGCCAGCAGCCAAGAGAGGAACTCTGGGGCCAACGTCCTGACTTTC. This sequence encodes CASSQERNSGANVLTF.

The chain employs TRBV19 and TRBJ2-7; TRBD2 matches at 14 bases. With V trimmed by 6 bases and J by 1 base, 14 bases remained unmatched. The CDR3 contains 19 residues. Germline V lookup: CDR1 LNHDA, CDR2 SQIVND (reference sequence). CDR3 bases: TGTGCCAGTAGGGGACGGCTTGGGACTAGCGGGAGACCGTCCTACGAGCAGTACTTC. Translated, it gives CASRGRLGTSGRPSYEQYF.

This clone appeared a single time. The V and J genes are TRBV11-2 and TRBJ2-1; tentative D call: TRBD1 (5 bases). CDR1 and CDR2 from the germline V gene are SGHAT and FQNNGV. This CDR3 is built from 15 residues. With 5 bases removed from V and 5 bases from J, the gap between germline ends came to 16 bases. CDR3 amino acids: CASSTRRDRNNEQFF. As DNA, the CDR3 is TGTGCCAGCAGCACCAGACGAGACAGAAACAATGAGCAGTTCTTC.

The chain links TRBV6-5 to TRBJ1-2; TRBD1 agrees at 8 bases. Trimming took 6 bases from V and 8 from J; bases not matched to a gene: 11. Per germline, CDR1 MNHEY and CDR2 SVGAGI. The CDR3 consists of 14 residues. This chain's CDR3 is CASRKLGQVAGYTF. The CDR3 coding sequence is TGTGCCAGCAGGAAATTGGGACAGGTGGCGGGCTACACCTTC.

The chain couples TRBV4-1 to TRBJ2-7; D is unclear. Germline CDR1 reads MGHRA; CDR2 reads YSYEKL. The CDR3 is 12 amino acids. Trimming took 2 bases from V and 7 from J, leaving 9 bases between them. The CDR3 nucleotides read TGCGCCAGCAGCCAACGCGACTCGGAGCAGTACTTC. Amino acid sequence: CASSQRDSEQYF.

This clone was counted a few times. This rearrangement joins TRBV2 to TRBJ1-4; D is undetermined. The germline CDR1 and CDR2 sequences are SNHLY and FYNNEI. The CDR3 is made up of 14 amino acids. The V end lost 7 bases, the J end lost 8 bases, and 17 bases lay between the germline ends. The CDR3 loop reads CASTQGTGGEKLFF. As DNA, the CDR3 is TGTGCCAGCACCCAAGGAACGGGCGGGGAAAAACTGTTTTTT.

The CDR3 loop is CASSAYNTDTQYF. CDR3 nucleotide sequence: TGTGCCAGCAGCGCGTACAACACAGATACGCAGTATTTT. V gene TRBV9 combines with J gene TRBJ2-3, with no clear D. CDR3 length: 13 residues. Germline-derived CDR1 and CDR2 are SGDLS and YYNGEE. V lost 3 bases to trimming and J lost 2 bases, with 7 bases between them.

The chain couples TRBV6-5 to TRBJ2-2; TRBD1 matches 7 bases. Germline CDR1 is MNHEY and CDR2 is SVGAGI. The length of the CDR3 is 14 residues. Trimming took 5 bases from V and 6 from J; bases not matched to a gene: 6. CDR3 amino acids: CASSDRQGAGELFF. The CDR3 region has the DNA TGTGCCAGCAGTGATAGACAGGGCGCCGGGGAGCTGTTTTTT.

This clone showed up just once. This rearrangement joins TRBV28 to TRBJ2-1; 9 positions match TRBD2. Germline loops: CDR1 MDHEN, CDR2 SYDVKM. The CDR3 sequence is 14 residues long. Losses at the gene ends were 7 bases for V and 4 bases for J; bases not matched to a gene: 5. Here the CDR3 reads CASKSGGTYNEQFF. DNA for the CDR3: TGTGCCAGCAAAAGCGGGGGGACTTACAATGAGCAGTTCTTC.

This chain's CDR3 is CASSPQEGLGGHQPQHF. In DNA, the CDR3 is TGTGCCAGCAGCCCTCAGGAGGGTCTTGGTGGGCATCAGCCCCAGCATTTT. The V and J genes are TRBV28 and TRBJ1-5; D is undetermined. This CDR3 is 17 amino acids long. The germline V and J ends were trimmed by 6 bases and 5 bases, with 23 bases remaining between them. Germline CDR1 reads MDHEN; CDR2 reads SYDVKM. The variable domain in full, with the rest retrieved from reference TRBV28 and TRBJ1-5, is DVKVTQSSRYLVKRTGEKVFLECVQDMDHENMFWYRQDPGLGLRLIYFSYDVKMKEKGDIPEGYSVSREKKERFSLILESASTNQTSMYLCASSPQEGLGGHQPQHFGDGTRLSIL.

The chain recombines TRBV6-1 with TRBJ2-1, with D perhaps matching TRBD2 (6 bases). V was shortened by 10 bases and J by 5 bases, with 18 bases between the two germline ends. CDR1 and CDR2 (germline): MNHNS, SASEGT. The length of the CDR3 is 14 residues. The CDR3 sequence is CANVAPGLHNEQFF. DNA of the CDR3: TGTGCCAACGTCGCTCCGGGACTCCACAATGAGCAGTTCTTC.

V gene TRBV6-5 combines with J gene TRBJ1-6, with 10 bases that match TRBD1. The CDR3 runs to 15 residues. V shed 5 bases, J shed 6 bases, and the junction held 4 bases outside the gene matches. Per the germline V gene, CDR1 is MNHEY and CDR2 is SVGAGI. The CDR3 sequence is CASSAGQGVNSPLHF. CDR3 DNA: TGTGCCAGCAGTGCCGGACAGGGGGTTAATTCACCCCTCCACTTT.

The V call is TRBV2, the J call TRBJ2-2, with a tentative D call TRBD1 (5 bases). This CDR3 has 14 amino acids. Germline V gives CDR1 SNHLY, CDR2 FYNNEI. Trimming cost V 7 bases and J 5 bases, with 14 bases left between them. The CDR3 is CASISNGATGELFF. In DNA, the CDR3 is TGTGCCAGCATTAGTAATGGGGCGACCGGGGAGCTGTTTTTT.

The rearrangement joins TRBV5-4 to TRBJ2-1, with TRBD1 matching 8 bases. The CDR3 has 13 residues. Germline V gives CDR1 SGHNT, CDR2 YYREEE (reference sequence). The junction had 3 bases not matched to a gene; V was cut back by 2 bases and J by 8 bases. The CDR3 sequence: CASSFQGADEQFF. The CDR3 nucleotides read TGTGCCAGCAGCTTTCAGGGGGCCGATGAGCAGTTCTTC.

The chain is built from TRBV14 and TRBJ2-1; 8 bases align to TRBD2. CDR3 length: 15 residues. J lost 7 bases, V lost 2 bases, and 7 bases had no gene match. Germline-derived CDR1 and CDR2 are SGHDN and FVKESK. The chain's CDR3 is CASSQNGGRSNEQFF. In DNA form, the CDR3 reads TGTGCCAGCAGCCAAAATGGCGGGAGGTCGAATGAGCAGTTCTTC.

The chain links TRBV6-1 to TRBJ2-3, with D tentatively TRBD2 (5 bases). Germline CDR1 MNHNS, CDR2 SASEGT. The CDR3 consists of 15 residues. Deletions cut 8 bases from V and 1 base from J, with 16 bases between. The CDR3 coding sequence is TGTGCCAGCTTTAACCGGAGGAGTGGCACAGATACGCAGTATTTT. It codes for CASFNRRSGTDTQYF.

The chain combines TRBV9 with TRBJ2-6, with 8 bases that match TRBD1. Unmatched junction bases numbered 18, after V lost 6 bases and J lost 4 bases. CDR3 length equals 19 residues. CDR1 SGDLS and CDR2 YYNGEE come from the germline V gene. CDR3 coding DNA: TGTGCCAGCATCTCAAATACCCGGGACAGGAAAGCCGGGGCCAACGTCCTGACTTTC. This sequence encodes CASISNTRDRKAGANVLTF.

This chain links TRBV28 with TRBJ1-3; D may be TRBD1 (6 bases). Germline values: CDR1 MDHEN, CDR2 SYDVKM. V dropped 1 base and J dropped 3 bases, with 7 bases sitting between them. CDR3 length: 14 amino acids. CDR3 nucleotides: TGTGCCAGCAGTTTATCAGGGGTTGGAAACACCATATATTTT. It is translated as CASSLSGVGNTIYF.

The gene calls are TRBV7-2 and TRBJ1-3, with D perhaps TRBD1 (5 bases). Germline V lookup: CDR1 SGHTA, CDR2 FQGNSA. V lost 5 bases, J lost 0 bases, and 20 bases lay in between. This CDR3 has 18 amino acids. For the CDR3, the DNA is TGTGCCAGCAGCCATCTCCGCGCAGGGCCCTCCTCTGGAAACACCATATATTTT. Residues: CASSHLRAGPSSGNTIYF. Together with reference TRBV7-2 and TRBJ1-3, the CDR3 gives the full variable domain: GAGVSQSPSNKVTEKGKDVELRCDPISGHTALYWYRQSLGQGLEFLIYFQGNSAPDKSGLPSDRFSAERTGGSVSTLTIQRTQQEDSAVYLCASSHLRAGPSSGNTIYFGEGSWLTVV.

The chain recombines TRBV6-6 with TRBJ2-5, with TRBD1 matching over 9 bases. The CDR3 is 14 amino acids. J was trimmed by 3 bases and V by 6 bases; bases with no gene match: 5. Germline V lookup: CDR1 MNHNY, CDR2 SVGAGI (reference sequence). CDR3: CASRGGTGKETQYF. The CDR3 region has the DNA TGTGCCAGCAGGGGGGGGACAGGGAAAGAGACCCAGTACTTC.

The chain combines TRBV5-1 with TRBJ2-2, with D maybe TRBD1 (6 bases). CDR3 length: 14 residues. In germline, CDR1 is SGHRS, CDR2 YFSETQ. V lost 2 bases to trimming and J lost 8 bases, with 13 bases between them. The CDR3 here is CASSLQGRSGELFF. CDR3 nucleotide sequence: TGCGCCAGCAGCTTACAGGGAAGGTCAGGGGAGCTGTTTTTT.

This chain joins TRBV28 and TRBJ2-7, with 10 bases aligning to TRBD2. J was trimmed by 0 bases and V by 5 bases; bases with no gene match: 7. The CDR3 is made up of 16 amino acids. Looked up from germline, CDR1 is MDHEN and CDR2 is SYDVKM. CDR3 amino acids: CASSPHPSGGSYEQYF. In DNA, the CDR3 is TGTGCCAGCAGTCCCCACCCTAGCGGGGGCTCCTACGAGCAGTACTTC. The full variable domain, with the rest looked up from reference TRBV28 and TRBJ2-7, is DVKVTQSSRYLVKRTGEKVFLECVQDMDHENMFWYRQDPGLGLRLIYFSYDVKMKEKGDIPEGYSVSREKKERFSLILESASTNQTSMYLCASSPHPSGGSYEQYFGPGTRLTVT.

This clone was counted once. The rearrangement joins TRBV30 to TRBJ1-2, with a tentative D call TRBD1 (6 bases). Germline CDR1 GTSNPN, CDR2 SVGIG (reference sequence). The V end was cut by 5 bases, the J end by 8 bases, with 15 bases between. The CDR3 is 12 residues long. CDR3 region: CAWARGARGYTF. The CDR3 DNA follows: TGTGCCTGGGCACGGGGGGCCAGAGGCTACACCTTC.

The rearrangement uses TRBV25-1 and TRBJ2-5; 8 positions match TRBD1. This CDR3 is 16 amino acids long. The ends lost 8 bases at V and 2 bases at J; junction bases unmatched: 13. The germline CDR1 and CDR2 sequences are MGHDK and SYGVNS. The chain's CDR3 is CASGDRMTAKQETQYF. The CDR3 region has the DNA TGTGCCAGCGGGGACAGGATGACTGCTAAACAAGAGACCCAGTACTTC.

The chain couples TRBV7-9 to TRBJ2-5; a possible D gene is TRBD1 (6 bases). CDR3 size: 14 residues. The V gene lost 3 bases and the J gene lost 0 bases, with 8 bases spanning the gap. In germline, CDR1 is SEHNR, CDR2 FQNEAQ (reference sequence). This chain's CDR3 is CASSFWTDQETQYF. The CDR3 region has the DNA TGTGCCAGCAGCTTCTGGACAGACCAAGAGACCCAGTACTTC.

This chain uses TRBV5-1 with TRBJ1-1, with a tentative D call TRBD1 (6 bases). The germline V gene has CDR1 SGHRS and CDR2 YFSETQ. This CDR3 has 14 amino acids. Trimming left V 2 bases short and J 0 bases short, with 8 bases between. The CDR3 bases are TGCGCCAGCAGCTTCGGACAGATGAACACTGAAGCTTTCTTT. Translating it yields CASSFGQMNTEAFF.

This clone was counted only a few times. The chain links TRBV4-1 to TRBJ2-2; TRBD1 matches at 7 bases. The CDR3 covers 15 residues. V trimming: 1 base; J trimming: 4 bases; junction bases outside the gene matches: 3. Germline loops: CDR1 MGHRA, CDR2 YSYEKL. CDR3 nucleotides: TGCGCCAGCAGCCAAGGAACAGGGGCCACCGGGGAGCTGTTTTTT. It encodes CASSQGTGATGELFF.

The chain uses TRBV5-1 and TRBJ1-3, with D tentatively TRBD1 (6 bases). The length of the CDR3 is 15 residues. The V end lost 1 base, the J end lost 4 bases, and 12 bases lay between the germline ends. Germline CDR1 and CDR2: SGHRS and YFSETQ. The CDR3: CASSLPSGTGNTIYF. CDR3 in DNA: TGCGCCAGCAGCTTGCCGTCCGGGACAGGAAACACCATATATTTT.

The rearrangement uses TRBV9 and TRBJ1-1; D not resolved. This CDR3 is 14 amino acids long. Germline lookup yields CDR1 SGDLS and CDR2 YYNGEE. Trimming took 0 bases from V and 1 from J, leaving 7 bases between them. The CDR3 region is CASSVVPGNTEAFF. CDR3 in DNA: TGTGCCAGCAGCGTAGTCCCAGGGAACACTGAAGCTTTCTTT.

V gene TRBV30 combines with J gene TRBJ2-1; possible D gene TRBD2, 5 bases. V was shortened by 0 bases and J by 7 bases, with 13 bases between the two germline ends. Germline CDR1 reads GTSNPN; CDR2 reads SVGIG (reference sequence). The CDR3 runs 14 residues. Here the CDR3 DNA reads TGTGCCTGGAGTGTTATTATCGGGGAGAATGAGCAGTTCTTC. This gives the protein CAWSVIIGENEQFF. Filled out from reference TRBV30 and TRBJ2-1, the complete variable domain reads SQTIHQWPATLVQPVGSPLSLECTVEGTSNPNLYWYRQAAGRGLQLLFYSVGIGQISSEVPQNLSASRPQDRQFILSSKKLLLSDSGFYLCAWSVIIGENEQFFGPGTRLTVL.